Here is one TCR beta chain with its context. The antigen remains unidentified. The J segment lost 6 bases and the V segment lost 5 bases, leaving 7 bases of the junction unmatched. This CDR3 is 14 amino acids long. Each CDR3 protein gets one entry after TCRdb re-called the 5' RACE reads with MiXCR. Found here are about 610,000 distinct CDR3 sequences, roughly 17% of them singletons; the top ten hold about 8.1%. This specimen comes from a study of T-cell memory formation after mild COVID-19. Study results and limitations: Clones that contracted from day 15 to 85 had balanced CD4/CD8; later expanders were CD4+ biased. The finding that pre-infection memory included some responding clones suggested that cross-reactive memory joined.

The receptor was isolated from an adult woman who had mild COVID-19 (a few samples of this study predate the infection). Cell type and time point are not known. The chain is built from TRBV12-3 or TRBV12-4 and TRBJ2-7; 10 bases line up with TRBD2. Material: PBMCs or a T cell subset sorted from them (not recorded which). The CDR3 protein is CASSVSGRAFEQYF. CDR3 nucleotides: TGTGCCAGCAGTGTGAGCGGGAGGGCGTTCGAGCAGTACTTC.